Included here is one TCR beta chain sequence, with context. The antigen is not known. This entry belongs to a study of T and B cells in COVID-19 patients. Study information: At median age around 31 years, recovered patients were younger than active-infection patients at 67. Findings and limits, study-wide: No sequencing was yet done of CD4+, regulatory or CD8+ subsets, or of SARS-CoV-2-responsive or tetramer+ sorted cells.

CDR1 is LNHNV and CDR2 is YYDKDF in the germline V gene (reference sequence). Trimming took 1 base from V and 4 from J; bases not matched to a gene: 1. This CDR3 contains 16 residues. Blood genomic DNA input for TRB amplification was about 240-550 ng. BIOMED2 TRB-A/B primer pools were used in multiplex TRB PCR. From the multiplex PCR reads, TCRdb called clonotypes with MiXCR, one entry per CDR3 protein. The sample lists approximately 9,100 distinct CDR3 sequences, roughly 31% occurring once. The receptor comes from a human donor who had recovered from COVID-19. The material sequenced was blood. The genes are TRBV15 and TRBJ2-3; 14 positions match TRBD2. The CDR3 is CATSRGLAGGADTQYF. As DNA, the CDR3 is TGTGCCACCAGCAGAGGACTAGCGGGGGGGGCAGATACGCAGTATTTT.